This passage covers 9 T cell receptor beta chains from one sample sequenced in a study of T cell clones after liver transplantation. The data were produced by immunoSEQ multiplex PCR, yet TCRdb's version contains in-frame clones alone and is incomplete. The profile shows about 85,000 clones, roughly 80% of them singletons. The sample consisted of CD4+ T cells from blood, taken around 42 months after liver transplant. These receptors came from a human patient who received a liver transplant. T cells may partly derive from the graft donor.

This chain uses TRBV9 with TRBJ2-7; maybe TRBD2 (5 bases). Germline CDR1 is SGDLS and CDR2 is YYNGEE. The V and J ends lost 6 bases and 0 bases respectively, with 10 bases between them. The CDR3 has 13 residues. CDR3 DNA sequence: TGTGCCAGCAACAGTGGGAGCTCCTACGAGCAGTACTTC. Translation gives CASNSGSSYEQYF.

The genes are TRBV29-1 and TRBJ2-1, with 11 positions matching TRBD2. The J segment lost 9 bases and the V segment lost 4 bases, leaving 2 bases of the junction unmatched. From germline, CDR1 is SQVTM and CDR2 ANQGSEA. The length of the CDR3 is 12 residues. The CDR3 region has the DNA TGCAGCGTTGGACTAGCGGGAATTGAGCAGTTCTTC. Translating it yields CSVGLAGIEQFF.

The rearrangement joins TRBV11-2 to TRBJ2-5; 8 bases align to TRBD1. The CDR3 length is 15 residues. J was trimmed by 3 bases and V by 5 bases; bases with no gene match: 8. CDR1 and CDR2 (germline): SGHAT, FQNNGV. CDR3 sequence reads: CASSPNPDREETQYF. CDR3 bases: TGTGCCAGCAGCCCCAATCCGGACAGGGAAGAGACCCAGTACTTC.

The chain is built from TRBV18 and TRBJ2-7, with 9 nucleotides matching TRBD2. Germline CDR1 KGHSH, CDR2 LQKENI. The CDR3 covers 14 residues. V dropped 6 bases and J dropped 6; count of bases not matched to a gene: 9. The CDR3 coding sequence is TGTGCCAGCTCCCCCTCTAGCGGGGCCGCCGAGCAGTACTTC. Protein product: CASSPSSGAAEQYF.

The chain couples TRBV28 to TRBJ2-3; 7 bases are shared with TRBD2. Unmatched junction bases numbered 21, after V lost 9 bases and J lost 0 bases. The CDR3 consists of 19 residues. CDR1 MDHEN and CDR2 SYDVKM come from the germline V gene. CDR3 sequence reads: CASQSTGTNFYSSTDTQYF. DNA for the CDR3: TGTGCCAGTCAGAGTACCGGGACTAACTTCTACTCTAGCACAGATACGCAGTATTTT.

A note on this clone: One junction end disagrees with the germline gene, perhaps due to a read error. The sample contains more than one DNA sequence encoding this CDR3. The J gene is TRBJ1-2, the V gene TRBV7-2, with D possibly being TRBD1 (5 bases). The CDR3 is made up of 14 amino acids. CDR1 and CDR2 (germline): SGHTA, FQGNSA. CDR3 sequence (DNA): TGTGCCAGTAGCTTAGTAGGTACAGGAAAGCCCTACACCTTC. This encodes CASSLVGTGKPYTF.

The chain uses TRBV28 and TRBJ2-7; TRBD1 matches at 10 bases. Germline loops: CDR1 MDHEN, CDR2 SYDVKM. This CDR3 is built from 15 residues. The ends lost 3 bases at V and 1 base at J; junction bases unmatched: 3. CDR3 amino acids: CASSLTGGLSYEQYF. In DNA, the CDR3 is TGTGCCAGCAGTTTGACAGGGGGCCTATCCTACGAGCAGTACTTC.

The V call is TRBV18, the J call TRBJ2-2; D is perhaps TRBD1 (6 bases). The V gene's germline CDR1 is KGHSH and CDR2 LQKENI. V lost 4 bases and J lost 4, with 16 bases in between. CDR3 length: 16 residues. CDR3 in amino acids: CASSQNTGRSTGELFF. The CDR3 DNA reads as TGTGCCAGCTCACAAAATACAGGGAGAAGCACCGGGGAGCTGTTTTTT.

The rearrangement links TRBV9 to TRBJ1-3; 7 bases are shared with TRBD1. The CDR3 runs to 15 residues. Germline CDR1 reads SGDLS; CDR2 reads YYNGEE. J gave up 2 bases and V 5 bases, and 7 bases lay outside the gene matches. The CDR3 protein is CASSNRGAAGNTIYF. DNA of the CDR3: TGTGCCAGCAGTAACAGGGGAGCGGCTGGAAACACCATATATTTT. Filled out from reference TRBV9 and TRBJ1-3, the complete variable domain reads DSGVTQTPKHLITATGQRVTLRCSPRSGDLSVYWYQQSLDQGLQFLIQYYNGEERAKGNILERFSAQQFPDLHSELNLSSLELGDSALYFCASSNRGAAGNTIYFGEGSWLTVV.